These T cell receptor beta chains were read from a single sample in a study of blood T cell repertoires in COVID-19. Clones were read by immunoSEQ multiplex PCR, and TCRdb kept only the in-frame ones, dropping some. The sample has roughly 200,000 clones, approximately 81% seen once; the top ten hold roughly 5%. Input material: peripheral blood. These receptors were obtained from an elderly woman with acute or convalescent COVID-19. Each CDR3 is given with its conserved first and last residue. D genes are given only for firm matches. Size values are once, few and many counts, or a class for expanded clones, and some rows have none.

D,length,V,size,J,DNA,CDR3
.,15,TRBV27,.,TRBJ2-1,TGTGCCAGCAGTCCCTCAGGGCCACCATACAATGAGCAGTTCTTC,CASSPSGPPYNEQFF
TRBD1,16,TRBV24-1,.,TRBJ2-7,TGTGCCACCAGTGATCCCCGGGGGACAGGGGGCTACGAGCAGTACTTC,CATSDPRGTGGYEQYF
TRBD1,14,TRBV19,once,TRBJ1-3,TGTGCCAGTACCCCGGACAGGGGCTTGAACACCATATATTTT,CASTPDRGLNTIYF
.,14,TRBV5-1,.,TRBJ2-2,TGCGCCAGCAGCCTCGGACATACCACCGGGGAGCTGTTTTTT,CASSLGHTTGELFF
.,16,TRBV4-3,.,TRBJ2-1,TGCGCCAGCAGCCAAGATTGGCGGGACTTCTACAATGAGCAGTTCTTC,CASSQDWRDFYNEQFF
.,14,TRBV7-2,once,TRBJ1-5,TGTGCCAGCAGCTTTTCTGTTAGCAATCAGCCCCAGCATTTT,CASSFSVSNQPQHF
TRBD1,16,TRBV9,.,TRBJ1-2,TGTGCCAGCAGAAAGGACAGGGGGTGGTATGGCTATGGCTACACCTTC,CASRKDRGWYGYGYTF
TRBD2,19,TRBV6-7,.,TRBJ2-3,TGTGCCAGCAGTTACTCGCCCAGCGGGAGGGGGTTGGGAACAGATACGCAGTATTTT,CASSYSPSGRGLGTDTQYF
TRBD1,18,TRBV3-1/TRBV3-2,.,TRBJ1-5,TGTGCCAGCAGCCAAGATCCGTTTCGACAGGGGTATAATCAGCCCCAGCATTTT,CASSQDPFRQGYNQPQHF
.,14,TRBV5-1,.,TRBJ2-5,TGCGCCAGCAGCTTCCTAGGACTCCAAGAGACCCAGTACTTC,CASSFLGLQETQYF
.,13,TRBV10-3,.,TRBJ1-2,TGTGCCATCATGTTGGGGGGAGACTATGGCTACACCTTC,CAIMLGGDYGYTF
.,15,TRBV6-5,.,TRBJ1-3,TGTGCCAGCAGTTACGGGAGTCTAAGGGGAAACACCATATATTTT,CASSYGSLRGNTIYF
TRBD1,16,TRBV4-2,.,TRBJ1-5,TGTGCCAGCAGCCGGACCGGGACAGCAAGCAATCAGCCCCAGCATTTT,CASSRTGTASNQPQHF